This T cell receptor beta chain was observed in a study of human T cells and chemical hapten exposure. Study summary: A roughly 2 cm by roughly 2 cm inner upper arm patch received 2% DPC for sensitization. The cohort included alopecia areata under or over 50% scalp, totalis and universalis. Findings and limits, study-wide: Significantly more large CDR3 similarity clusters were formed by expanded TCRs than by controls.

TCRdb reanalysed the RACE reads using MiXCR and keeps one entry per CDR3 protein. The profile shows about 190,000 distinct CDR3 sequences, about 25% of them singletons. This CDR3 is built from 11 residues. Germline CDR1 and CDR2: MGHRA and YSYEKL. V was shortened by 6 bases and J by 5 bases, with 8 bases between the two germline ends. This clonotype was seen at least ten times. Its antigen is not known. Time point given: patch test 3, about 24 weeks after DPC sensitization. Regarding treatment: therapeutic diphenylcyclopropenone sensitization with weekly scalp DPC. The receptor comes from a woman aged 35 to 49 with alopecia areata. Some clones in this sample may be carry-over from other donors' samples. The material was whole blood, obtained in connection with sensitization to the hapten diphenylcyclopropenone (DPC). V and J are TRBV4-1 and TRBJ2-7; D might be TRBD1 (5 bases). The chain's CDR3 is CASSQGNEQYF. DNA for the CDR3: TGCGCCAGCAGTCAGGGAAACGAGCAGTACTTC.